One and the same sample provided the 8 T cell receptor beta chains below, sequenced in a study of T cells in Graves' hyperthyroidism and ophthalmopathy. From RNA transcripts, TCR beta CDR3 regions were amplified. HTBI primers were employed in a first-round RT-PCR of the TCR CDR3. One entry per CDR3 protein results from TCRdb running MiXCR on the multiplex PCR reads. This table has 800,000 or so distinct CDR3 sequences, around 39% appearing once. Sequencing input: blood. These receptor sequences come from a man aged 18 to 35 with Graves' hyperthyroidism.

This clonotype was observed many times. Here the CDR3 reads CASKGANNQPQHF. CDR3 bases: TGTGCCAGCAAAGGGGCGAACAATCAGCCCCAGCATTTT. This rearrangement joins TRBV2 to TRBJ1-5, with D possibly TRBD1 on 5 matching bases. CDR1 and CDR2 from the germline V gene are SNHLY and FYNNEI. V gave up 7 bases and J gave up 3 bases, with 10 bases separating them. CDR3 length equals 13 residues.

The gene calls are TRBV7-9 and TRBJ2-7; 8 positions match TRBD2. The CDR3 sequence is 15 residues long. The V and J ends lost 5 bases and 9 bases, in that order; junction bases with no gene match: 15. Germline CDR1 SEHNR, CDR2 FQNEAQ (reference sequence). The CDR3 DNA is TGTGCCAGCAGCACCCAGGGCGGGGGGCCGGGTTGGCAGTACTTC. Protein sequence: CASSTQGGGPGWQYF.

This clonotype was recorded many times. The chain employs TRBV2 and TRBJ1-1; tentative D call: TRBD1 (5 bases). The V gene's germline CDR1 is SNHLY and CDR2 FYNNEI. This CDR3 is 13 amino acids long. The germline V and J ends were trimmed by 8 bases and 2 bases, with 12 bases remaining between them. The CDR3 loop is CASRGDANTEAFF. The CDR3 region has the DNA TGTGCCAGCCGAGGGGACGCCAACACTGAAGCTTTCTTT.

This clonotype was observed at least ten times. The chain combines TRBV6-5 with TRBJ1-1, with D unresolved. The CDR3 extends over 14 amino acids. CDR1 and CDR2 from the germline V gene are MNHEY and SVGAGI. The V end was cut by 2 bases, the J end by 1 base, with 8 bases between. CDR3 in DNA: TGTGCCAGCAGTTACGGACGCGCGAACACTGAAGCTTTCTTT. Translation gives CASSYGRANTEAFF.

This clonotype was seen repeatedly, ten times or more. The gene calls are TRBV7-9 and TRBJ1-1, with 11 bases fitting TRBD1. Germline CDR1 reads SEHNR; CDR2 reads FQNEAQ (reference sequence). This CDR3 comprises 16 residues. Trimming cost V 5 bases and J 3 bases; bases outside gene matches: 8. CDR3 protein: CASSPGTGGADTEAFF. The CDR3 DNA reads as TGTGCCAGCAGCCCAGGGACAGGGGGTGCGGACACTGAAGCTTTCTTT.

The rearrangement links TRBV10-3 to TRBJ1-2; 10 positions match TRBD1. Germline V gene data show CDR1 as ENHRY and CDR2 as SYGVKD. With V trimmed by 8 bases and J by 4 bases, 4 bases remained unmatched. CDR3 length: 13 residues. CDR3 residues: CAIRDRGGYGYTF. The CDR3 DNA is TGTGCCATCCGGGACAGGGGTGGCTATGGCTACACCTTC.

In its sample, this clonotype was seen many times. The chain couples TRBV7-8 to TRBJ1-2, with a weak D call TRBD1 (5 bases). Between the trimmed V and J ends, which lost 8 bases and 8 bases, there was a span of 21 bases. Germline CDR1 and CDR2: SGHVS and FQNEAQ. The length of the CDR3 is 14 residues. This CDR3 reads CASGEGTGGEGYTF. The CDR3 DNA follows: TGTGCCAGCGGTGAAGGGACGGGGGGGGAGGGCTACACCTTC. Filled out from reference TRBV7-8 and TRBJ1-2, the complete variable domain reads GAGVSQSPRYKVAKRGQDVALRCDPISGHVSLFWYQQALGQGPEFLTYFQNEAQLDKSGLPSDRFFAERPEGSVSTLKIQRTQQEDSAVYLCASGEGTGGEGYTFGSGTRLTVV.

The sample holds many counts of this clonotype. V usage is TRBV20-1 and J usage is TRBJ2-7; 10 bases line up with TRBD2. Germline loops: CDR1 DFQATT, CDR2 SNEGSKA (reference sequence). V dropped 3 bases and J dropped 5; count of bases not matched to a gene: 1. CDR3 size: 12 residues. In DNA form, the CDR3 reads TGCAGTGCTAGTCTAGCGGGGGACGAGCAGTACTTC. It is translated as CSASLAGDEQYF.